This TCR beta chain appears in the sequencing data of a study of molecular identifiers for immune sequencing clone quantification. This clonotype showed up just a few times. The antigen is unknown. Looked up from germline, CDR1 is LGHNA and CDR2 is YSLEER. The germline V and J ends were trimmed by 0 bases and 8 bases, with 11 bases remaining between them. The CDR3 contains 14 residues. Study-level findings and limits: The share of molecules held by clones above 20 RNA copies was over 99% in effector cells and under 1% in naive cells.

Making the bulk TCR libraries relied on previously described methods and listed TCR primers. TCRdb passed the PCR reads through MiXCR, listing each CDR3 protein once. The repertoire holds about 630,000 distinct CDR3 sequences, about 25% seen once, with about 0.73% in the top ten. Using 10%, 30% or 50% RNA, naive CD8 libraries were derived from about 21,000 to 970,000 sorted cells. The authors sorted naive CD8 T cells as CD8+CD4-CCR7+CD45RA+. The rearrangement joins TRBV4-3 to TRBJ2-1, with D perhaps TRBD2 (5 bases). Sequencing used naive CD8+ T cells from blood, with Jurkat cell RNA spiked in. Subset defined: FACS-sorted CD8+CD4-CCR7+CD45RA+ naive T cells. This receptor was taken from a human donor in good health. Some libraries in this study had Jurkat cell RNA spiked in. In DNA, the CDR3 is TGCGCCAGCAGCCAAGAGGGTAGCGTCGATGAGCAGTTCTTC. Translated: CASSQEGSVDEQFF.